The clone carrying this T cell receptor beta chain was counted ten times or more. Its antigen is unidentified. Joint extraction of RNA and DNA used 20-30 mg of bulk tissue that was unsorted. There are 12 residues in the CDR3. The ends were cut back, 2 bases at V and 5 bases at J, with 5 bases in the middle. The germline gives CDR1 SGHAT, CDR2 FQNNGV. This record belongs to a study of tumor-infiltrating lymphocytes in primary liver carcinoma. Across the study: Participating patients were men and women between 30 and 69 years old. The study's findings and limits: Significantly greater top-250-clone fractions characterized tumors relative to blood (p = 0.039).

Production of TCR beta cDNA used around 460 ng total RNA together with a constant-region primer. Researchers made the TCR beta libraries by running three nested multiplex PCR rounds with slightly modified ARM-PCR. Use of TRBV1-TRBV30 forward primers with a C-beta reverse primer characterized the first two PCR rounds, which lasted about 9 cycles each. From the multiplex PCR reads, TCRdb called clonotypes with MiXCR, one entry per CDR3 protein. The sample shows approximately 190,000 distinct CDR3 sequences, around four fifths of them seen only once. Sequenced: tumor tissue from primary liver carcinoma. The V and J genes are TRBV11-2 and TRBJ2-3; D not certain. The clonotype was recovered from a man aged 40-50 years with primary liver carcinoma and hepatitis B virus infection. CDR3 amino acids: CASSLSLDTQYF. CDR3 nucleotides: TGTGCCAGCAGCTTAAGTTTAGATACGCAGTATTTT.